The source of this T cell receptor beta chain is a study of blood T cell repertoires in COVID-19. Study overall: T cells, B-cell-depleted T cells, or PBMCs provided the cDNA or gDNA that served as material.

Here immunoSEQ multiplex PCR was the method, and the copy in TCRdb shows in-frame clones only, minus some. Here the sample spans under 200,000 clones, 82% being singletons. CDR1 and CDR2 from the germline V gene are MDHEN and SYDVKM. Trimming pared 5 bases from V and 4 bases from J, leaving 14 bases between. This CDR3 spans 14 amino acids. Adults between roughly 18 and 89 years of age took part from 20 to 25 US areas. The J gene is TRBJ1-2, the V gene TRBV28, with D possibly being TRBD1 (6 bases). The sample was PBMCs or T cells enriched from blood (not recorded which). This TCR came from an older woman with acute COVID-19. The CDR3 loop reads CASSPPDSAYGYTF. DNA of the CDR3: TGTGCCAGCAGTCCCCCGGACAGCGCCTATGGCTACACCTTC.